This T cell receptor beta chain is from a study of blood T cells in healthy people across ages. General study findings and limits: Diversity estimates from one million T cells were considered underestimates.

This clonotype was seen a few times. Its target is not known. Alongside a J-beta primer mix, a sample-barcoded 5' primer served in a second PCR lasting roughly 6 to 11 cycles. TCRdb recomputed calls from the 5' RACE reads with MiXCR, one row per CDR3 protein. There are fewer than 650,000 distinct CDR3 sequences in the sample; about 27% occur only once, and 3% to 4.5% lies in the top ten. These data were likewise used in another study, on T cells of mothers and their children.

The source of this sequence is a boy between 2 and 10 years old in good health. The specimen sequenced was blood.

The DNA of the CDR3 is TGTGCCAGTAGTATGCAGGGGGCCTCTGGGGCCAACGTCCTGACTTTC. It is translated as CASSMQGASGANVLTF. V usage is TRBV19 and J usage is TRBJ2-6, with 8 bases that match TRBD1. In germline, CDR1 is LNHDA, CDR2 SQIVND (reference sequence). The junction had 1 base not matched to a gene; V was cut back by 3 bases and J by 0 bases. CDR3 size: 16 residues.